These T cell receptor beta chains were read from a single sample in a study of T-cell reconstitution after alpha-beta-depleted transplantation in children. From the PCR reads, TCRdb called clonotypes with MiXCR, one entry per CDR3 protein. Of about 980,000 distinct CDR3 sequences listed, 25% to 35% are singletons. Material: PBMCs, mostly from graft donor cells, obtained 360 days after TCRalphabeta/CD19-depleted stem cell transplant. Every receptor here comes from a boy under two years old who had a stem cell transplant for SCID, so the T cells may come from the graft donor. CDR3s include the opening cysteine and the closing phenylalanine or tryptophan. D genes are given only for firm matches. The size of a clone is reported for some rows only, either as once, few or many, or as a class for expanded clones.

TRBJ2-2 . . TRBV9 CASSLTLNTGELFF TGTGCCAGCAGTTTGACCCTGAACACCGGGGAGCTGTTTTTT
TRBJ1-1 . . TRBV19 CASSIRPYLGAFF TGTGCCAGTAGTATAAGGCCGTACCTTGGGGCTTTCTTT
TRBJ1-6 . . TRBV6-5 CASSYSEGDSPLHF TGTGCCAGCAGTTACTCCGAGGGAGATTCACCCCTCCACTTT
TRBJ2-2 TRBD1 . TRBV12-3/TRBV12-4 CASSFDRGRTGELFF TGTGCCAGCAGTTTTGACAGGGGTCGAACCGGGGAGCTGTTTTTT
TRBJ1-2 . few TRBV5-1 CASSLEADFYGYTF TGCGCCAGCAGCTTGGAGGCGGATTTCTATGGCTACACCTTC
TRBJ1-3 . few TRBV12-3/TRBV12-4 CASSFAFGLLSGNTIYF TGTGCCAGCAGCTTCGCCTTCGGACTGCTCTCTGGAAACACCATATATTTT
TRBJ2-5 TRBD2 . TRBV20-1 CSARDRRRGEETQYF TGCAGTGCTAGAGATCGTAGGCGGGGGGAAGAGACCCAGTACTTC
TRBJ2-7 . . TRBV4-1 CASSQGRGSAYEQYF TGCGCCAGCAGCCAAGGACGGGGGAGCGCCTACGAGCAGTACTTC
TRBJ2-1 . . TRBV28 CASSLFPVTRHEQFF TGTGCCAGCAGTTTATTCCCCGTGACTAGACATGAGCAGTTCTTC
TRBJ2-2 . . TRBV11-2 CASSLFGDNTGELFF TGTGCCAGCAGCTTATTCGGTGACAACACCGGGGAGCTGTTTTTT
TRBJ2-5 . . TRBV14 CASSPLQGIEETQYF TGTGCCAGCTCACCCCTTCAGGGCATCGAGGAGACCCAGTACTTC
TRBJ2-7 . few TRBV25-1 CASGGSLSYEQYF TGTGCCAGCGGAGGATCCCTCTCCTACGAGCAGTACTTC
TRBJ2-4 . few TRBV9 CASSVGPGSDIQYF TGTGCCAGCAGCGTAGGCCCGGGGAGTGACATTCAGTACTTC
TRBJ2-3 TRBD2 few TRBV6-2/TRBV6-3 CASSYSNPWVRGAGVGDTQYF TGTGCCAGCAGTTACTCAAACCCCTGGGTCCGTGGAGCGGGGGTTGGAGATACGCAGTATTTT
TRBJ1-2 TRBD1 . TRBV29-1 CSVGAGGIYTF TGCAGCGTGGGCGCAGGGGGAATCTACACCTTC
TRBJ2-6 . . TRBV12-3/TRBV12-4 CASTTSGSGANVLTF TGTGCCAGCACCACCTCGGGCTCTGGGGCCAACGTCCTGACTTTC
TRBJ2-7 TRBD1 many TRBV20-1 CSASWDRGSYEQYF TGCAGTGCTAGTTGGGACAGGGGCTCCTACGAGCAGTACTTC
TRBJ2-1 . . TRBV7-2 CASSLLGWGDNEQFF TGTGCCAGCAGCTTATTGGGTTGGGGGGACAATGAGCAGTTCTTC
TRBJ2-2 TRBD2 . TRBV20-1 CSARGGGSTGELFF TGCAGTGCTAGAGGGGGGGGGTCAACCGGGGAGCTGTTTTTT
TRBJ1-2 . . TRBV28 CASGTGGRGPYGYTF TGTGCCAGCGGGACTGGGGGGCGCGGTCCCTATGGCTACACCTTC
TRBJ2-2 TRBD2 . TRBV5-1 CASSLDAGTSGRTGELFF TGCGCCAGCAGCCTGGATGCCGGGACTAGCGGGCGCACCGGGGAGCTGTTTTTT
TRBJ2-5 . . TRBV5-1 CASRSGGTGVQETQYF TGCGCCAGCCGGTCCGGCGGGACCGGGGTCCAAGAGACCCAGTACTTC
TRBJ2-1 TRBD1 . TRBV5-1 CASSTSGTGGYNEQFF TGCGCCAGCAGCACCTCCGGGACAGGGGGCTACAATGAGCAGTTCTTC
TRBJ2-1 TRBD2 . TRBV7-3 CASSLNGGALGEQFF TGTGCCAGCAGCTTAAACGGGGGGGCCCTAGGGGAGCAGTTCTTC
TRBJ2-3 TRBD2 few TRBV25-1 CASRSTSGGAADTQYF TGTGCCAGCCGATCGACTAGCGGGGGGGCTGCAGATACGCAGTATTTT
TRBJ1-1 . . TRBV27 CASSVGPRPNTEAFF TGTGCCAGCAGTGTTGGCCCTAGGCCGAACACTGAAGCTTTCTTT
TRBJ2-3 . . TRBV7-9 CASSLQLTDTQYF TGTGCCAGCAGCTTACAGTTGACAGATACGCAGTATTTT
TRBJ2-3 . . TRBV13 CASSSSRRYYTDTQYF TGTGCCAGCAGCTCGAGCCGCAGATATTACACAGATACGCAGTATTTT
TRBJ2-4 TRBD2 few TRBV2 CASSGASGPIAKNIQYF TGTGCCAGCAGTGGGGCTAGCGGGCCAATAGCCAAAAACATTCAGTACTTC
TRBJ2-2 . many TRBV7-2 CASSLLGANTGELFF TGTGCCAGCAGCCTGCTGGGGGCGAACACCGGGGAGCTGTTTTTT
TRBJ1-1 TRBD1 . TRBV7-9 CASSRTGGITEAFF TGTGCCAGCAGCCGTACAGGGGGAATCACTGAAGCTTTCTTT
TRBJ2-1 . . TRBV7-8 CASSPRYGGGPYNEQFF TGTGCCAGCAGCCCACGGTATGGGGGGGGGCCCTACAATGAGCAGTTCTTC
TRBJ2-2 TRBD1 few TRBV9 CASSVRQGAATGELFF TGTGCCAGCAGCGTGAGGCAGGGGGCTGCCACCGGGGAGCTGTTTTTT
TRBJ2-7 . . TRBV9 CASSADGPYEQYF TGTGCCAGCAGCGCGGACGGTCCCTACGAGCAGTACTTC
TRBJ2-3 . few TRBV28 CASSLQGGATDTQYF TGTGCCAGCAGCCTGCAGGGGGGAGCCACAGATACGCAGTATTTT
TRBJ1-2 . once TRBV5-5 CASSFRDGYGYTF TGTGCCAGCAGCTTTCGGGATGGCTATGGCTACACCTTC
TRBJ2-5 TRBD1 . TRBV25-1 CASSQYSGTAETQYF TGTGCCAGCAGCCAATATTCCGGGACAGCGGAGACCCAGTACTTC
TRBJ2-7 TRBD1 few TRBV4-1 CASSQSGGQDEQYF TGCGCCAGCAGCCAATCAGGAGGACAGGACGAGCAGTACTTC
TRBJ2-1 . . TRBV20-1 CSARGLLSYNEQFF TGCAGTGCTAGAGGGCTGCTATCCTACAATGAGCAGTTCTTC